This T cell receptor beta chain was sequenced during a study of spatial heterogeneity in lung cancer. Study background: Beta-chain sequences consistently outnumbered alpha-chain sequences in detection. Bulk RNA-seq from matched material yielded a T cell module score that correlated strongly with TCR transcript counts in tumor regions.

Sample time point: sample taken at primary tumor resection. The donors comprised approximately 75 untreated early-stage non-small cell lung cancer patients. This clonotype was counted ten times or more. What it binds is unknown. Study-wide findings and caveats: Mutation tallies in tumors tracked expanded intratumoral alpha and beta TCR counts.

One entry per CDR3 protein results from TCRdb running MiXCR on the 5' RACE reads. The table has about 30,000 distinct CDR3 sequences, under 8.5% seen once. The sample in question was lung tumor tissue, obtained at surgery. This clonotype was obtained from a male donor with early-stage non-small cell lung cancer.

CDR3 in DNA: TGTGCCAGCAGTTTCTCCGCAATGATGAACACTGAAGCTTTCTTT. The encoded protein is CASSFSAMMNTEAFF. The rearrangement uses TRBV28 and TRBJ1-1; no clear D. V was shortened by 3 bases and J by 0 bases, with 11 bases between the two germline ends. The germline V gene has CDR1 MDHEN and CDR2 SYDVKM. The CDR3 sequence is 15 residues long.